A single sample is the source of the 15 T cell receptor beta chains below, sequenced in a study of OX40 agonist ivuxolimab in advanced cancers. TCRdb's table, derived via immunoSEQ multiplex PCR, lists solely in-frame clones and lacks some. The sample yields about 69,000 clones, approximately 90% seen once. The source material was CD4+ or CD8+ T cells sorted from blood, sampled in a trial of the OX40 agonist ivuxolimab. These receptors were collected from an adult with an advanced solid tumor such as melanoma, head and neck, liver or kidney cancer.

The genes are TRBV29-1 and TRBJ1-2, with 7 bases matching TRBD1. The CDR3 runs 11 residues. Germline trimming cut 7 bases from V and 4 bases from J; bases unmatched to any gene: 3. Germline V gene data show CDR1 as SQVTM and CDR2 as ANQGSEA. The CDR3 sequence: CSAGQSYGYTF. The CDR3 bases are TGCAGCGCGGGACAGTCCTATGGCTACACCTTC.

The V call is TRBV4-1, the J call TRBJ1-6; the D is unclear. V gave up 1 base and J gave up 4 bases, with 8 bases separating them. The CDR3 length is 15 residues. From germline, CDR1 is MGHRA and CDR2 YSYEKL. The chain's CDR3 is CASSQALNYNSPLHF. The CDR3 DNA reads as TGCGCCAGCAGCCAAGCCCTTAATTATAATTCACCCCTCCACTTT.

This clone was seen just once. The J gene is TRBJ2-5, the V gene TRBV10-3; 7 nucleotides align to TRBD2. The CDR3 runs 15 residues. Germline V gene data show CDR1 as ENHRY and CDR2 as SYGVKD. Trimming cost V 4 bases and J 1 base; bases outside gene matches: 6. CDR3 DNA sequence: TGTGCCATCAGTGGAAGCGGGGAGCCCCAAGAGACCCAGTACTTC. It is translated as CAISGSGEPQETQYF.

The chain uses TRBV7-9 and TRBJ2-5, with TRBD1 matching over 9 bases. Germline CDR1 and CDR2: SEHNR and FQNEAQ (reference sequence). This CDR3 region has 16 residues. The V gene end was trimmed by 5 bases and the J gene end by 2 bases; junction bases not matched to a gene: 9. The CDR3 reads CASSRHPGQGQETQYF. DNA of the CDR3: TGTGCCAGCAGCCGGCACCCGGGACAGGGACAAGAGACCCAGTACTTC.

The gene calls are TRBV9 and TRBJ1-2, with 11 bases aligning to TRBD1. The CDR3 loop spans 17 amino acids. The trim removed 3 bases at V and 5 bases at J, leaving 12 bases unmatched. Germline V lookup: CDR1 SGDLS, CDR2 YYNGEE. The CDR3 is CASSANRGQGAQYGYTF. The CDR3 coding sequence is TGTGCCAGCAGCGCTAACCGCGGACAGGGGGCACAATATGGCTACACCTTC.

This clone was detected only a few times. DNA for the CDR3: TGTGCCAGCAGGGGGGACAGGATCTTCAATCAGCCCCAGCATTTT. This gives the protein CASRGDRIFNQPQHF. The genes are TRBV6-1 and TRBJ1-5, with 8 bases fitting TRBD1. V was clipped by 6 bases and J by 3 bases; unmatched bases: 7. This CDR3 spans 15 amino acids. CDR1 and CDR2 from the germline V gene are MNHNS and SASEGT.

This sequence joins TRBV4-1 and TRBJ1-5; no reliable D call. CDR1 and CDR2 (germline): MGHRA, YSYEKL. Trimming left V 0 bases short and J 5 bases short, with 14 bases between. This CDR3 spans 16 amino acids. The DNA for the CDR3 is TGCGCCAGCAGCCAAGATCGGGCTTTCCTGGATCAGCCCCAGCATTTT. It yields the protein CASSQDRAFLDQPQHF.

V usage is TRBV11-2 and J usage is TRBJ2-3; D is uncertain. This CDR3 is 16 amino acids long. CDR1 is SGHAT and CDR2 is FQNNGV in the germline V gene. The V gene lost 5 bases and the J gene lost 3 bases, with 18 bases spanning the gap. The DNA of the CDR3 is TGTGCCAGCAGCCCCCTCGGCGCCAAGACTACAGATACGCAGTATTTT. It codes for CASSPLGAKTTDTQYF. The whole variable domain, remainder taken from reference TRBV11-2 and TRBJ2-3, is EAGVAQSPRYKIIEKRQSVAFWCNPISGHATLYWYQQILGQGPKLLIQFQNNGVVDDSQLPKDRFSAERLKGVDSTLKIQPAKLEDSAVYLCASSPLGAKTTDTQYFGPGTRLTVL.

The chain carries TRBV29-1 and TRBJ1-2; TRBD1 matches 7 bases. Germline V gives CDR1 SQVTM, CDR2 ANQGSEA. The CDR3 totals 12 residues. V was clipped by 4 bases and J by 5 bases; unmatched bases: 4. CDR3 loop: CSVATTGYGYTF. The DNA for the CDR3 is TGCAGCGTTGCCACGACAGGGTATGGCTACACCTTC.

CDR3 region: CATTHRAQFSGANVLTF. CDR3 sequence (DNA): TGTGCCACCACCCATAGGGCTCAATTCTCTGGGGCCAACGTCCTGACTTTC. The chain uses TRBV27 and TRBJ2-6; D is unclear. The CDR3 sequence is 17 residues long. Germline-derived CDR1 and CDR2 are MNHEY and SMNVEV (reference sequence). V was cut by 10 bases and J by 0 bases, with 19 bases left in between.

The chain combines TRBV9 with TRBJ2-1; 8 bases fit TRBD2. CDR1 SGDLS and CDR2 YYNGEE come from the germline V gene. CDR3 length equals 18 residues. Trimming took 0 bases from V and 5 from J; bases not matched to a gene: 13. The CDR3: CASSVAPIGGRTNNEQFF. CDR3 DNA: TGTGCCAGCAGCGTAGCCCCTATTGGCGGGAGGACAAACAATGAGCAGTTCTTC.

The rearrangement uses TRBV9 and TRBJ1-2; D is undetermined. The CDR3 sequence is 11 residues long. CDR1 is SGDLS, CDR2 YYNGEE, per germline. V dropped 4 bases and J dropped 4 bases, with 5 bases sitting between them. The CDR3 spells CASSFGYGYTF. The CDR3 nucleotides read TGTGCCAGCAGCTTCGGCTATGGCTACACCTTC.

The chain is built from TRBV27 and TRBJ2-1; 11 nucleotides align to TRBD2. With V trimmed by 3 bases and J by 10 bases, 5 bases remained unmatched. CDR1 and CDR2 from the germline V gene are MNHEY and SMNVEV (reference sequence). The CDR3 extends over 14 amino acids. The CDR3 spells CASSFLAGGKEQFF. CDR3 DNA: TGTGCCAGCAGTTTCCTAGCGGGAGGTAAGGAGCAGTTCTTC.

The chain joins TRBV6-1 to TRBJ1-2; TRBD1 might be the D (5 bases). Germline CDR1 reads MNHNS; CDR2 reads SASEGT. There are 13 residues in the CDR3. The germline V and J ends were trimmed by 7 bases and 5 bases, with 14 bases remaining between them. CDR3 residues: CASKGQGSYGYTF. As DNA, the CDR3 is TGTGCCAGCAAAGGTCAGGGATCTTATGGCTACACCTTC.

CDR3 coding DNA: TGTGCCAGCAGCCAAGGACTAGCGGGAGGTGCTGAGCAGTTCTTC. It translates to CASSQGLAGGAEQFF. The chain joins TRBV14 to TRBJ2-1; 13 positions match TRBD2. Per the germline V gene, CDR1 is SGHDN and CDR2 is FVKESK. Trimming took 1 base from V and 9 from J; bases not matched to a gene: 3. The CDR3 covers 15 residues.